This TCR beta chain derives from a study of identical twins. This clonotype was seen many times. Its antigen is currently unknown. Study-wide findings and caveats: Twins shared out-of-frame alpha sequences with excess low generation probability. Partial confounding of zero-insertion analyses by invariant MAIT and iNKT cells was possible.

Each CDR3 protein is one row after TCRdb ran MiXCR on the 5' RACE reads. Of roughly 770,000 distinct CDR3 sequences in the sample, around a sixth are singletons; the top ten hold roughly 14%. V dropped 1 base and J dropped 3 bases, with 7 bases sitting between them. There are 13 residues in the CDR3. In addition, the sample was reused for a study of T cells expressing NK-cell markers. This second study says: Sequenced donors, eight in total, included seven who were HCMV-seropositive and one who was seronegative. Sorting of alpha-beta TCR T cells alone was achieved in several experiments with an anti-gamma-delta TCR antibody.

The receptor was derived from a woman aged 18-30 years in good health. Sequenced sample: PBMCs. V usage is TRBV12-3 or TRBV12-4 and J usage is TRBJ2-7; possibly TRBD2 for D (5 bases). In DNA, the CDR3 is TGTGCCAGCAGTTTAGTGGCGGGCTACGAGCAGTACTTC. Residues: CASSLVAGYEQYF.